This T cell receptor (beta chain) was found in a study of cytomegalovirus exposure and HLA in healthy donors. Whole-study findings and limits: Presence/absence results assume similar sequencing depth per donor, which may not hold. A later analysis linked a missense DCLRE1C variant to TCR beta V- and J-gene trimming. Analysis performed later showed TCR beta chains linked to HLA being more clonally expanded than equally common others.

The V gene lost 0 bases and the J gene lost 2 bases, with 5 bases spanning the gap. Germline lookup yields CDR1 SGHDT and CDR2 YYEEEE. The CDR3 length is 13 residues. Primers included in the PCR were 60 Vbeta and 13 Jbeta primers. The assay was immunoSEQ multiplex PCR, and TCRdb's table has in-frame clones only and misses some. This table holds roughly 140,000 clones, 75% to 85% found once. This clone occurred a few times. What it binds is not known. The sequence derives from a woman under 30 in good health and CMV-seropositive. Sequences were obtained from PBMCs. V usage is TRBV5-6 and J usage is TRBJ1-1, with no clear D. The CDR3 DNA reads TGTGCCAGCAGCTTGGACACAAACACTGAAGCTTTCTTT. Residues: CASSLDTNTEAFF.